This T cell receptor (beta chain) was captured by sequencing in a study of cytomegalovirus exposure and HLA in healthy donors. The overall study: Assignment to the Caucasian-associated ancestry cluster applied to around 80% of the roughly 410 genotyped donors.

Amplification used 60 Vbeta primers and 13 Jbeta primers. Profiling relied on immunoSEQ multiplex PCR, and the TCRdb table lists in-frame clones only, not all of them. The sample contains fewer than 200,000 clones, about 80% of which appear only once. The germline V gene encodes CDR1 SQVTM and CDR2 ANQGSEA. Trimming shortened V by 7 bases and J by 0 bases, and 2 bases separated the two germline ends. The CDR3 length is 10 residues. Each donor was healthy, and each was a bone marrow donor. The TCR comes from a woman between 45 and 60 years old in good health and CMV-seronegative. The sample was PBMCs. This chain connects TRBV29-1 to TRBJ2-3, with no clear D. The CDR3 protein is CSASTDTQYF. CDR3 bases: TGCAGCGCGAGCACAGATACGCAGTATTTT.